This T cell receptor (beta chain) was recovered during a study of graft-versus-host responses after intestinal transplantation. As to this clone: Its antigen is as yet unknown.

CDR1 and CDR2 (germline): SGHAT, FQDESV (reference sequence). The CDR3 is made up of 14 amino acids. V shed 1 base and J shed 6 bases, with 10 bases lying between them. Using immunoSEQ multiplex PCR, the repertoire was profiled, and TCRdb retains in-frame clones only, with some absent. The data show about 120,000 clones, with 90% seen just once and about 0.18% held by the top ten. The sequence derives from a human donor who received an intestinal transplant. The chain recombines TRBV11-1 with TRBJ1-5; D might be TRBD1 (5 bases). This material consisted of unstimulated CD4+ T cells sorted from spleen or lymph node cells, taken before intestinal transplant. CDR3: CASSLDGGGQPQHF. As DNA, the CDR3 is TGTGCCAGCAGCTTAGACGGGGGAGGTCAGCCCCAGCATTTT.